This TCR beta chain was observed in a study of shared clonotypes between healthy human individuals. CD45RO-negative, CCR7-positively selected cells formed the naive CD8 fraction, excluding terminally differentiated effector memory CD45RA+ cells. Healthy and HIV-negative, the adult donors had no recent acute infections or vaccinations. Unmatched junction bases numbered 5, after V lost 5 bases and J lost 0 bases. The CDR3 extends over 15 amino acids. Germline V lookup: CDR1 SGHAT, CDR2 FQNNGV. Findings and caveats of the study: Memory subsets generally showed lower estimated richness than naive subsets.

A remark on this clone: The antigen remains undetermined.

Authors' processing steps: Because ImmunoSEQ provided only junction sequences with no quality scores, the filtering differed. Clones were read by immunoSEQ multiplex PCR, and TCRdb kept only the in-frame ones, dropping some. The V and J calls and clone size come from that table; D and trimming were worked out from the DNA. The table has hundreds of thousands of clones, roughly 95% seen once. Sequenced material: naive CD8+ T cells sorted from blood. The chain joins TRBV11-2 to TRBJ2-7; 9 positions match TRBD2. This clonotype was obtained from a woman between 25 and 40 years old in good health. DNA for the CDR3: TGTGCCAGCAGCCAACTAGCGGGCCACTCCTACGAGCAGTACTTC. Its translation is CASSQLAGHSYEQYF. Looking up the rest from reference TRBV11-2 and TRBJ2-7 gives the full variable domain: EAGVAQSPRYKIIEKRQSVAFWCNPISGHATLYWYQQILGQGPKLLIQFQNNGVVDDSQLPKDRFSAERLKGVDSTLKIQPAKLEDSAVYLCASSQLAGHSYEQYFGPGTRLTVT.